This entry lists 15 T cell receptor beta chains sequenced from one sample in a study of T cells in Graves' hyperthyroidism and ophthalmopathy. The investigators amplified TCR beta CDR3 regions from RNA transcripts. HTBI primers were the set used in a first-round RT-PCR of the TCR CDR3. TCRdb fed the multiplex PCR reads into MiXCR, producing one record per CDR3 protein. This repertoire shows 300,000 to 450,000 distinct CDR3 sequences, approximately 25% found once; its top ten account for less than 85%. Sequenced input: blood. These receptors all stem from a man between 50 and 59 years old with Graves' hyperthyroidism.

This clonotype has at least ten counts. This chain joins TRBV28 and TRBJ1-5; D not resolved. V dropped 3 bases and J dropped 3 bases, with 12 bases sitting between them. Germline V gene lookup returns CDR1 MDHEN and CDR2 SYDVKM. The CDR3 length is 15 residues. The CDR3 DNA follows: TGTGCCAGCAGTTTGGGCAGATTCCCCAATCAGCCCCAGCATTTT. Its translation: CASSLGRFPNQPQHF.

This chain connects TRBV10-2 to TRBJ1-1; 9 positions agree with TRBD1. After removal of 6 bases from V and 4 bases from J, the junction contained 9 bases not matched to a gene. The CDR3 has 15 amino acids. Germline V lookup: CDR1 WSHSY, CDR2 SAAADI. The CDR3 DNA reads TGCGCCAGCAGCTATGTGACAGGGGGGATCACTGAAGCTTTCTTT. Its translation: CASSYVTGGITEAFF.

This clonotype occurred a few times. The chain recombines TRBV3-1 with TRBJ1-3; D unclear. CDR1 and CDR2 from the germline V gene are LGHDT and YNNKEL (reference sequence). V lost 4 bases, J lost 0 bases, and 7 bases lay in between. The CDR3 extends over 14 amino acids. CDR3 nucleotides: TGTGCCAGCAGCCCCGGGAACTCTGGAAACACCATATATTTT. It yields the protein CASSPGNSGNTIYF.

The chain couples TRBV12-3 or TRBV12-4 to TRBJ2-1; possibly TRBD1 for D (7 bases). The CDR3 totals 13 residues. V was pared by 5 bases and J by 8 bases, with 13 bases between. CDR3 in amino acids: CASSPEGAHEQFF. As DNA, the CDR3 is TGTGCCAGCAGTCCGGAGGGGGCCCATGAGCAGTTCTTC.

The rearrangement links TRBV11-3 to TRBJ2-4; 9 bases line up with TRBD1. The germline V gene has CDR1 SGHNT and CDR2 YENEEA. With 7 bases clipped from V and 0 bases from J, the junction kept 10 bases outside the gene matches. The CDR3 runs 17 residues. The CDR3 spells CASTAGTGLLAKNIQYF. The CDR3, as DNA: TGTGCCAGCACCGCCGGGACAGGGCTACTAGCCAAAAACATTCAGTACTTC.

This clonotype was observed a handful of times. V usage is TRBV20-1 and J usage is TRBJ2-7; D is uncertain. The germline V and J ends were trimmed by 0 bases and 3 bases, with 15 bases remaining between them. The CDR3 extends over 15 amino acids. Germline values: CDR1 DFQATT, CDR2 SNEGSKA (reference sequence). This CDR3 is CSARDSTSLGYEQYF. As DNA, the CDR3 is TGCAGTGCTAGAGATAGTACGAGTTTAGGCTACGAGCAGTACTTC.

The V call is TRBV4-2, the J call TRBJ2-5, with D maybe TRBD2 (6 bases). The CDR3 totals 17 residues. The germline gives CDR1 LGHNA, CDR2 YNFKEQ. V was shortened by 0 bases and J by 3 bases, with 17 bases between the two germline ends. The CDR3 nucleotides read TGTGCCAGCAGCCAAGAGAGGCGCCAGGGCGGGAAAGAGACCCAGTACTTC. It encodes CASSQERRQGGKETQYF.

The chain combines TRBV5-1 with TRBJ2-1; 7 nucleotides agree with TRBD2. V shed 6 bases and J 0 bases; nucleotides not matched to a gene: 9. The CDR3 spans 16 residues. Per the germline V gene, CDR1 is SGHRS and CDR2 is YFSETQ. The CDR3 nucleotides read TGCGCCAGCAAGTTGGGGGGGATGAGCTCCTACAATGAGCAGTTCTTC. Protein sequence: CASKLGGMSSYNEQFF.

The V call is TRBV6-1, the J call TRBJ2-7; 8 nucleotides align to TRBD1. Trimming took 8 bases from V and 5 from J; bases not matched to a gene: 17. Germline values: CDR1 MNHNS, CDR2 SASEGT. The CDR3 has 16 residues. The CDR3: CASRPNTGGPWDEQYF. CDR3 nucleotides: TGTGCCAGCCGCCCCAATACAGGGGGTCCGTGGGACGAGCAGTACTTC.

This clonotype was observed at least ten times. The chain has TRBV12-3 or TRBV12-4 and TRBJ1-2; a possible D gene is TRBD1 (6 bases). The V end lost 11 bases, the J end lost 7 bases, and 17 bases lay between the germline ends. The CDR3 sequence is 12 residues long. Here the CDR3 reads CAGRSQGLGYTF. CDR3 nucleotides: TGTGCCGGCCGCTCACAGGGTCTTGGCTACACCTTC.

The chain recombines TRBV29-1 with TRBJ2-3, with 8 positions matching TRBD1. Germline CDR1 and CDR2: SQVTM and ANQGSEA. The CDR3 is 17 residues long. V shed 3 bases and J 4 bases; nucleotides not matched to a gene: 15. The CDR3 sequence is CSVDRLGRGRGADTQYF. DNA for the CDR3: TGCAGCGTTGACCGCTTGGGCAGGGGGCGCGGGGCAGATACGCAGTATTTT.

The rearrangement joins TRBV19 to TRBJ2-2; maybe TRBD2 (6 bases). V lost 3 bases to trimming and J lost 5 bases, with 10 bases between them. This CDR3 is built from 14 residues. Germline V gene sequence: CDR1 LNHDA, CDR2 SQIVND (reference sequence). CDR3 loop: CASSMGRLTGELFF. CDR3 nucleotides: TGTGCCAGTAGTATGGGGAGGCTAACCGGGGAGCTGTTTTTT.

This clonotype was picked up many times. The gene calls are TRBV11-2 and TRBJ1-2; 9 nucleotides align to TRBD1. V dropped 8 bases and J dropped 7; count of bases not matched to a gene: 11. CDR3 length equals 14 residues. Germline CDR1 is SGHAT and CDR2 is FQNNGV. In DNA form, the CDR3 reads TGTGCCAGCTCCATTACGGGACAGGGTACTGGCTACACCTTC. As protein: CASSITGQGTGYTF. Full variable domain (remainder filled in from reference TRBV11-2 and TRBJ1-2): EAGVAQSPRYKIIEKRQSVAFWCNPISGHATLYWYQQILGQGPKLLIQFQNNGVVDDSQLPKDRFSAERLKGVDSTLKIQPAKLEDSAVYLCASSITGQGTGYTFGSGTRLTVV.

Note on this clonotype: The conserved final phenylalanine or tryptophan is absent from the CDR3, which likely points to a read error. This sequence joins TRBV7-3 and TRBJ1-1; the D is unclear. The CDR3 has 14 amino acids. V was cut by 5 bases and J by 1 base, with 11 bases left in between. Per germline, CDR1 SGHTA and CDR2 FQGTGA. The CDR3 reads CASSLVGGNTEAFL. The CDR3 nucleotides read TGTGCCAGCAGCCTCGTCGGCGGGAACACTGAAGCTTTCCTT.

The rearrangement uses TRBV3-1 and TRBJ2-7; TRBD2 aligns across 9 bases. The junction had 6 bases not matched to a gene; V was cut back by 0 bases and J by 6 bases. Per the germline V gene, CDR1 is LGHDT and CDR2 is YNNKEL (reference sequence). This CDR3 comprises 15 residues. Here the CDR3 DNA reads TGTGCCAGCAGCCAAGATAGGGGACTAGCCGGCGAGCAGTACTTC. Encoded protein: CASSQDRGLAGEQYF.